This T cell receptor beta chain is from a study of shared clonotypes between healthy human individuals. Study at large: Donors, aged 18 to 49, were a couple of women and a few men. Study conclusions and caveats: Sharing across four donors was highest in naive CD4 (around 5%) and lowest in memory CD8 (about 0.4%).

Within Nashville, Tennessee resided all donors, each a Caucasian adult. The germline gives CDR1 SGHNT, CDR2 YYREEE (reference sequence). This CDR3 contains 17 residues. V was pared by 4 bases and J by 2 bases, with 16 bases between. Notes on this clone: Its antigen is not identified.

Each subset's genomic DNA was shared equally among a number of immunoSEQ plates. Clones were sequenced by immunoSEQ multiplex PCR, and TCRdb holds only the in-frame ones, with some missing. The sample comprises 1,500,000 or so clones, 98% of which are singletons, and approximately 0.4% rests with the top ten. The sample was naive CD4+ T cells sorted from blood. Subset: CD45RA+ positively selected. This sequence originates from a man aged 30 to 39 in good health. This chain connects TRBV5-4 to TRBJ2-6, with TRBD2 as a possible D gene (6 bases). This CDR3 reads CASSDAGTSAGANVLTF. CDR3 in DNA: TGTGCCAGCAGCGATGCGGGAACATCGGCTGGGGCCAACGTCCTGACTTTC.